Below, one T cell receptor beta chain is given with its context. Synthetic TCR analog templates were spiked into each PCR. Profiled with immunoSEQ multiplex PCR; TCRdb holds only in-frame clones, not every one. Counted here are under 100,000 clones, around 89% occurring once; the ten biggest clones make up about 1.7%. This entry belongs to a study of PD-L1 blockade in urothelial cancer. Looking at the study overall: Once treatment had started, blood was analyzed at 3 weeks (second dose) and again at 6 weeks. Median T cell yield per blood sample was about 140,000 cells.

Germline assignment: CDR1 SGHTA and CDR2 FQGNSA. The V end lost 3 bases, the J end lost 3 bases, and 11 bases lay between the germline ends. This CDR3 contains 14 residues. Time point reported: pretreatment peripheral blood. Samples spanned pretreatment and treatment, with 1 to 8 time points per patient. This material consisted of PBMCs, taken around atezolizumab (anti-PD-L1) treatment. This clonotype was obtained from a man between 60 and 75 years old with urothelial cancer. The V gene is TRBV7-2, the J gene TRBJ1-1; D perhaps matches TRBD1 (5 bases). The DNA for the CDR3 is TGTGCCAGCAGCTTGTCTCAGGGATACACTGAAGCTTTCTTT. Its translation is CASSLSQGYTEAFF.